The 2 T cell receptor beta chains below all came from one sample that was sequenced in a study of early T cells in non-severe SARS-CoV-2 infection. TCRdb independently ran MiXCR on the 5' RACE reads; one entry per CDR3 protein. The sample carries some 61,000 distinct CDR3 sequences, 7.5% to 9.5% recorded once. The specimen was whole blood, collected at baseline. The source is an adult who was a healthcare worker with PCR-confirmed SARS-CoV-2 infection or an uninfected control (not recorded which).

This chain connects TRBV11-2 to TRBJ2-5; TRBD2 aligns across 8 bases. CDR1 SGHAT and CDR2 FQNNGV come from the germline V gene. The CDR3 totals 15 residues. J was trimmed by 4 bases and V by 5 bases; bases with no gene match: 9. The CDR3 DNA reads TGTGCCAGCAGCCCCCTGCGGGGGGTGGGAGAGACCCAGTACTTC. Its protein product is CASSPLRGVGETQYF.

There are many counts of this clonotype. CDR3 amino acids: CASSLRRSGRAYNEQFF. The DNA of the CDR3 is TGCGCCAGCAGCTTGAGACGTAGCGGGAGAGCCTACAATGAGCAGTTCTTC. The genes are TRBV4-1 and TRBJ2-1; 9 bases match TRBD2. The CDR3 has 17 amino acids. J gave up 2 bases and V 5 bases, and 10 bases lay outside the gene matches. Germline lookup yields CDR1 MGHRA and CDR2 YSYEKL.